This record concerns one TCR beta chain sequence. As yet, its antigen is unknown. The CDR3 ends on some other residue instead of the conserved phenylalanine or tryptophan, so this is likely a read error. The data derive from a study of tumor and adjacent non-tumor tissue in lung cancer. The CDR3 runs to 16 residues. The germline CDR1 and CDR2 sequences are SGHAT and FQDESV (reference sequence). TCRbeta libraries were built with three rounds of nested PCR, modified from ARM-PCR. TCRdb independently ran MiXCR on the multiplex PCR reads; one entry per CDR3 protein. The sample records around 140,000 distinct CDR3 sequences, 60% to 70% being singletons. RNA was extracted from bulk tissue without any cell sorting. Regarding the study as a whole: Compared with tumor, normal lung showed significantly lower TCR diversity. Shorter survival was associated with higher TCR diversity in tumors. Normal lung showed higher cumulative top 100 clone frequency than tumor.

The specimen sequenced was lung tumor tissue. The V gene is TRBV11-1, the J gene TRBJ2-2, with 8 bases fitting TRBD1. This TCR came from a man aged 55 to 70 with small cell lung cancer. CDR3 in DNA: TGTGCTAGCAGCTCCCCGGACAGGGTAGACACCGAGGAGCTGTTTCTT. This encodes CASSSPDRVDTEELFL.